The clone carrying this T cell receptor (beta chain) showed up just a few times. Its antigen remains unidentified. The investigators reverse transcribed all of the isolated RNA, so they sequenced expressed TCRB transcripts. Profiled with immunoSEQ multiplex PCR; TCRdb holds only in-frame clones, not every one. The table includes about 700,000 clones, around an eighth detected once. The CDR3 runs to 12 residues. The V and J ends lost 6 bases and 9 bases, in that order; junction bases with no gene match: 7. Germline assignment: CDR1 MNHEY and CDR2 SVGAGI. This record comes from a study of beta chain features in type 1 diabetes. Study-wide findings and caveats: Type 1 diabetes patients had TCRB CDR3s that were shorter (moderately but significantly so) in all four CD4+ subsets.

Sequenced: naive CD4+ T cells from blood. This receptor was obtained from a man aged 18 to 29 with type 1 diabetes. V usage is TRBV6-5 and J usage is TRBJ1-1; 7 nucleotides line up with TRBD1. The CDR3: CASSPTGLKAFF. CDR3 nucleotide sequence: TGTGCCAGCAGCCCGACAGGGTTGAAAGCTTTCTTT.